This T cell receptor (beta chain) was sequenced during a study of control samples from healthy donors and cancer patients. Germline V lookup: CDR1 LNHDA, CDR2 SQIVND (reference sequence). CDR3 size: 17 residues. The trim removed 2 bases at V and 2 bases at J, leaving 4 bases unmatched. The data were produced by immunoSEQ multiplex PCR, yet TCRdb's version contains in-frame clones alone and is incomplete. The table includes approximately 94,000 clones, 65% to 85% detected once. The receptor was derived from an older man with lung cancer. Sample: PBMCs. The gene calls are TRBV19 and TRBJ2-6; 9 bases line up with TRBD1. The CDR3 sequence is CASSINRGQPGANVLTF. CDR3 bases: TGTGCCAGTAGTATAAACAGGGGGCAACCTGGGGCCAACGTCCTGACTTTC.